This T cell receptor (beta chain) was recovered during a study of blood T cell repertoires in COVID-19. Study details: Some COVID-19 samples were acute and others convalescent; all came from the United States, Italy and Spain. From T cells, B-cell-depleted T cells, or PBMCs came the material, which was cDNA or gDNA.

Participants' own reports of clinical history determined their cohort assignment. CDR1 is MNHEY, CDR2 SVGAGI, per germline. This CDR3 is built from 15 residues. Trimming stripped 3 bases from V and 5 bases from J, with 15 bases between. In the source study's methods: Amplification with reference gene primers provided the estimates of nucleated cell counts. Profiling relied on immunoSEQ multiplex PCR, and the TCRdb table lists in-frame clones only, not all of them. Clonal size and the V and J genes are those of that table, whereas D and trimming came from the DNA. This table has around 250,000 clones, roughly 80% appearing once.

This clonotype was obtained from a man aged 40-49 years who had been exposed to COVID-19. Sequencing was performed on PBMCs or T cells enriched from blood (not recorded which). The chain employs TRBV6-5 and TRBJ2-3; D remains ambiguous. The CDR3 DNA follows: TGTGCCAGCAGTTATTCCCCGGAGACCGTAGATACGCAGTATTTT. Translation: CASSYSPETVDTQYF.